Each of the 25 T cell receptor beta chains below was sequenced from the same sample in a study of blood T cell repertoires in COVID-19. Libraries were prepared by immunoSEQ multiplex PCR; TCRdb keeps only in-frame clonotypes and omits some of them. The sample has 35,000 to 55,000 clones; roughly 90% are singletons. Material: peripheral blood. The receptor source for this set is a human donor in a cohort sampled during active COVID-19.

This chain links TRBV14 with TRBJ2-7; TRBD1 aligns across 8 bases. Germline CDR1 and CDR2: SGHDN and FVKESK. There are 15 residues in the CDR3. J gave up 5 bases and V 1 base, and 7 bases lay outside the gene matches. The CDR3 DNA follows: TGTGCCAGCAGCCAAGCGATCGACAGGGGAAACGAGCAGTACTTC. Its translation: CASSQAIDRGNEQYF.

V gene TRBV3-1 (or the pseudogene TRBV3-2) combines with J gene TRBJ2-1; TRBD2 matches at 11 bases. V lost 2 bases to trimming and J lost 8 bases; unmatched junction nucleotides: 5. The CDR3 is made up of 15 amino acids. Germline CDR1 LGHDT, CDR2 YNNKEL (reference sequence). The CDR3: CASSQLAGGNDEQFF. The CDR3 bases are TGTGCCAGCAGCCAACTAGCGGGGGGTAACGATGAGCAGTTCTTC.

The chain carries TRBV9 and TRBJ1-2, with a tentative D call TRBD1 (6 bases). In germline, CDR1 is SGDLS, CDR2 YYNGEE. V was pared by 3 bases and J by 5 bases, with 23 bases between. This CDR3 comprises 17 residues. CDR3 loop: CASSEGPLGGREYGYTF. Here the CDR3 DNA reads TGTGCCAGCAGCGAAGGCCCCCTCGGGGGGCGCGAGTATGGCTACACCTTC.

This chain links TRBV5-1 with TRBJ2-7; unclear D gene. CDR1 is SGHRS and CDR2 is YFSETQ in the germline V gene. Trimming took off 0 bases at V and 5 bases at J, with 9 bases between the two ends. There are 13 residues in the CDR3. CDR3 residues: CASSLGGHNEQYF. In DNA form, the CDR3 reads TGCGCCAGCAGCTTGGGAGGTCACAACGAGCAGTACTTC.

The chain is built from TRBV5-1 and TRBJ2-3; D is ambiguous. Deletions cut 0 bases from V and 1 base from J, with 6 bases between. Germline assignment: CDR1 SGHRS and CDR2 YFSETQ. The CDR3 sequence is 14 residues long. CDR3 protein: CASSLVEGTDTQYF. The CDR3 DNA sequence: TGCGCCAGCAGCTTGGTAGAGGGCACAGATACGCAGTATTTT. The complete variable domain, with remaining parts taken from reference TRBV5-1 and TRBJ2-3, reads KAGVTQTPRYLIKTRGQQVTLSCSPISGHRSVSWYQQTPGQGLQFLFEYFSETQRNKGNFPGRFSGRQFSNSRSEMNVSTLELGDSALYLCASSLVEGTDTQYFGPGTRLTVL.

The chain uses TRBV5-6 and TRBJ1-1, with 7 bases matching TRBD1. This CDR3 has 14 residues. Germline lookup yields CDR1 SGHDT and CDR2 YYEEEE. Trimming removed 5 bases from V and 2 bases from J; junction bases left unmatched: 6. For the CDR3, the DNA is TGTGCCAGCAGGACCGGGACAGCCAACACTGAAGCTTTCTTT. This codes for CASRTGTANTEAFF.

This clone was counted once. V and J are TRBV7-2 and TRBJ2-1, with D possibly being TRBD2 (5 bases). The CDR3 is 14 amino acids. The germline CDR1 and CDR2 sequences are SGHTA and FQGNSA. The V end was cut by 4 bases, the J end by 6 bases, with 13 bases between. The CDR3 DNA reads as TGTGCCAGCAGCTACGGGTCCCGGGGCAATGAGCAGTTCTTC. Translated: CASSYGSRGNEQFF.

V usage is TRBV3-1 (or the pseudogene TRBV3-2) and J usage is TRBJ1-1, with D possibly being TRBD1 (5 bases). Looked up from germline, CDR1 is LGHDT and CDR2 is YNNKEL (reference sequence). CDR3 length: 14 residues. V lost 1 base to trimming and J lost 6 bases, with 12 bases between them. CDR3 residues: CASSQVGGTAEAFF. The CDR3, as DNA: TGTGCCAGCAGCCAAGTTGGAGGGACCGCTGAAGCTTTCTTT.

There are a few counts of this clone. V and J are TRBV2 and TRBJ2-3, with D possibly matching TRBD2 (5 bases). Trimming cost V 9 bases and J 4 bases, with 17 bases left between them. The germline V gene encodes CDR1 SNHLY and CDR2 FYNNEI. CDR3 length equals 14 residues. The CDR3 here is CARGGYLPPDTQYF. DNA of the CDR3: TGTGCCAGGGGCGGGTACCTCCCCCCAGATACGCAGTATTTT.

The chain couples TRBV6-4 to TRBJ2-3; tentative D call: TRBD2 (5 bases). This CDR3 has 16 residues. The germline V gene has CDR1 MRHNA and CDR2 SNTAGT. Trimming shortened V by 3 bases and J by 0 bases, and 13 bases separated the two germline ends. CDR3 in amino acids: CASSEDGLSSTDTQYF. The DNA of the CDR3 is TGTGCCAGCAGTGAAGATGGACTTTCTAGCACAGATACGCAGTATTTT.

The gene calls are TRBV6-2 or TRBV6-3 and TRBJ1-1; 9 bases line up with TRBD1. This CDR3 has 15 amino acids. Unmatched junction bases numbered 7, after V lost 5 bases and J lost 3 bases. Germline-derived CDR1 and CDR2 are MNHEY and SVGEGT. The CDR3 sequence: CASSTLTGGHTEAFF. In nucleotides, the CDR3 is TGTGCCAGCAGTACACTGACAGGGGGGCACACTGAAGCTTTCTTT.

The CDR3 loop is CASSFRGRYNEQFF. DNA of the CDR3: TGTGCCAGCAGCTTTAGGGGTAGATACAATGAGCAGTTCTTC. The V and J genes are TRBV5-6 and TRBJ2-1; perhaps TRBD1 as D (5 bases). Germline V CDR1 and CDR2: SGHDT, YYEEEE. The CDR3 sequence is 14 residues long. V was shortened by 2 bases and J by 4 bases, with 10 bases between the two germline ends. The full variable domain, its missing parts supplied by reference TRBV5-6 and TRBJ2-1, is DAGVTQSPTHLIKTRGQQVTLRCSPKSGHDTVSWYQQALGQGPQFIFQYYEEEERQRGNFPDRFSGHQFPNYSSELNVNALLLGDSALYLCASSFRGRYNEQFFGPGTRLTVL.

The chain uses TRBV5-4 and TRBJ2-5, with 12 nucleotides matching TRBD2. Germline V gene sequence: CDR1 SGHNT, CDR2 YYREEE (reference sequence). The CDR3 totals 16 residues. V was clipped by 0 bases and J by 6 bases; unmatched bases: 6. The DNA of the CDR3 is TGTGCCAGCAGCTTGGAAGGAGGACTAGCGGGACAGACCCAGTACTTC. Encoded protein: CASSLEGGLAGQTQYF.

V gene TRBV29-1 combines with J gene TRBJ2-3; D may be TRBD1 (6 bases). This CDR3 has 16 residues. Germline CDR1 reads SQVTM; CDR2 reads ANQGSEA. Between the trimmed V and J ends, which lost 1 base and 1 base, there was a span of 15 bases. The CDR3 loop reads CSVEGGGSVGTDTQYF. CDR3 bases: TGCAGCGTTGAAGGAGGGGGAAGCGTCGGCACAGATACGCAGTATTTT.

The chain combines TRBV6-5 with TRBJ1-2; tentative D call: TRBD1 (5 bases). The CDR3 length is 14 residues. Trimming stripped 0 bases from V and 6 bases from J, with 11 bases between. Germline V lookup: CDR1 MNHEY, CDR2 SVGAGI. This CDR3 reads CASSYSTAFHGYTF. In DNA form, the CDR3 reads TGTGCCAGCAGTTACTCGACAGCTTTCCATGGCTACACCTTC.

The gene calls are TRBV6-4 and TRBJ2-2; unclear D gene. The CDR3 sequence is 14 residues long. V lost 4 bases, J lost 1 base, and 7 bases lay in between. The germline V gene encodes CDR1 MRHNA and CDR2 SNTAGT. For the CDR3, the DNA is TGTGCCAGCAGTGTGAGGCAGAACACCGGGGAGCTGTTTTTT. This translates into CASSVRQNTGELFF.

In its sample, this clone was seen a few times. V is TRBV6-6 and J is TRBJ1-2; 8 bases are a match to TRBD1. The CDR3 length is 15 residues. Germline CDR1 is MNHNY and CDR2 is SVGAGI (reference sequence). V gave up 6 bases and J gave up 0 bases; unmatched junction bases: 6. In DNA, the CDR3 is TGTGCCAGCAGCCTACCGGGACAGGCTAACTATGGCTACACCTTC. Encoded protein: CASSLPGQANYGYTF.

The chain carries TRBV7-9 and TRBJ1-4, with TRBD1 matching 7 bases. Germline CDR1 SEHNR, CDR2 FQNEAQ (reference sequence). This CDR3 region has 17 residues. After removal of 1 base from V and 8 bases from J, the junction contained 13 bases not matched to a gene. The CDR3 protein is CASSLGWDSLLDEKLFF. The DNA of the CDR3 is TGTGCCAGCAGCTTAGGGTGGGACAGCCTCCTTGACGAAAAACTGTTTTTT.

This clone has only one observation. The J gene is TRBJ1-2, the V gene TRBV4-3; no clear D. V shed 0 bases and J shed 6 bases, with 17 bases lying between them. From germline, CDR1 is LGHNA and CDR2 YSLEER. The CDR3 contains 16 residues. The CDR3 nucleotides read TGCGCCAGCAGCCAAGATCGAAGAGGACGGGAGGATGGCTACACCTTC. Its protein is CASSQDRRGREDGYTF.

This chain joins TRBV30 and TRBJ2-1, with TRBD2 matching over 7 bases. From germline, CDR1 is GTSNPN and CDR2 SVGIG (reference sequence). The CDR3 sequence is 13 residues long. V trimming: 1 base; J trimming: 8 bases; junction bases outside the gene matches: 5. CDR3 in DNA: TGTGCCTGGAGTGGGGGAGGGGCGGATGAGCAGTTCTTC. It translates to CAWSGGGADEQFF.

The rearrangement links TRBV13 to TRBJ2-1, with D perhaps matching TRBD2 (5 bases). V was shortened by 5 bases and J by 0 bases, with 11 bases between the two germline ends. The CDR3 has 15 amino acids. Germline loops: CDR1 PRHDT, CDR2 FYEKMQ (reference sequence). CDR3 nucleotides: TGTGCCAGCAGCCCCGAGGGTTCCTCCTACAATGAGCAGTTCTTC. Translation gives CASSPEGSSYNEQFF.

V usage is TRBV9 and J usage is TRBJ2-2, with no clear D. Germline CDR1 is SGDLS and CDR2 is YYNGEE. Trimming left V 4 bases short and J 5 bases short, with 9 bases between. The CDR3 loop spans 13 amino acids. CDR3 sequence reads: CASSPQVTGELFF. The DNA for the CDR3 is TGTGCCAGCAGCCCCCAGGTAACCGGGGAGCTGTTTTTT.

V usage is TRBV11-2 and J usage is TRBJ1-6; 9 nucleotides agree with TRBD1. This CDR3 has 15 amino acids. Per the germline V gene, CDR1 is SGHAT and CDR2 is FQNNGV. V shed 3 bases, J shed 10 bases, and the junction held 7 bases outside the gene matches. The CDR3 DNA follows: TGTGCCAGCAGCTTTGAGGGGACAGGGTTGTCACCCCTCCACTTT. Translated, it gives CASSFEGTGLSPLHF.

The sample holds one count of this clone. This chain links TRBV11-3 with TRBJ2-2, with a weak D call TRBD1 (8 bases). The germline V gene encodes CDR1 SGHNT and CDR2 YENEEA. This CDR3 spans 15 amino acids. Trimming pared 5 bases from V and 7 bases from J, leaving 17 bases between. CDR3 nucleotide sequence: TGTGCCAGCAGCCCAGCGGGGACAGGAATCGGGGAGCTGTTTTTT. Protein: CASSPAGTGIGELFF.

This sequence joins TRBV27 and TRBJ1-1, with 8 bases identical to TRBD1. Germline assignment: CDR1 MNHEY and CDR2 SMNVEV (reference sequence). This CDR3 comprises 13 residues. V shed 3 bases, J shed 10 bases, and the junction held 7 bases outside the gene matches. The CDR3: CASSFGQGATAFF. The DNA for the CDR3 is TGTGCCAGCAGTTTCGGGCAGGGGGCGACAGCTTTCTTT.